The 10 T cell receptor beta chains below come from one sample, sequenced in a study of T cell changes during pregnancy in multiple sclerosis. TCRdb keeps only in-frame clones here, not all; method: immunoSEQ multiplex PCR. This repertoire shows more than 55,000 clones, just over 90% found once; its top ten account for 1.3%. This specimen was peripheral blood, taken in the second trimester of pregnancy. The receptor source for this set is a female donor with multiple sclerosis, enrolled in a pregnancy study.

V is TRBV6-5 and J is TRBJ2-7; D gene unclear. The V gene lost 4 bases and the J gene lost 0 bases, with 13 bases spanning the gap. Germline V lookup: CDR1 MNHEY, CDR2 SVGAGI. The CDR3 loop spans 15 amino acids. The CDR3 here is CASSLKIFSSYEQYF. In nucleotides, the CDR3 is TGTGCCAGCAGTTTAAAGATTTTTAGCTCCTACGAGCAGTACTTC.

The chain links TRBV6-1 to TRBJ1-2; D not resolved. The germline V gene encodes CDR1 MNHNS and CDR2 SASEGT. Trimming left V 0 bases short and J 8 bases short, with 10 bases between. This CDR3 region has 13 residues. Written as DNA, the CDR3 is TGTGCCAGCAGTGAAGCGTTCCAGAAAGGCTACACCTTC. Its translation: CASSEAFQKGYTF.

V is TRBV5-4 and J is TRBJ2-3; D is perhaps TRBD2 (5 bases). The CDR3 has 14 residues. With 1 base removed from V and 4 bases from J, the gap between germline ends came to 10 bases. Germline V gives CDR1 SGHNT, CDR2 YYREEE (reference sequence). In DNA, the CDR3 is TGTGCCAGCAGCTTGAGGGAGCTGGCAGATACGCAGTATTTT. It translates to CASSLRELADTQYF.

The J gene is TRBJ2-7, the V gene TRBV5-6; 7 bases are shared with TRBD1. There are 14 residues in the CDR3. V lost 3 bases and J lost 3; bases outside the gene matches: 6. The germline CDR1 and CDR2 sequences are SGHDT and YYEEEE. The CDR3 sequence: CASSWMGQIYEQYF. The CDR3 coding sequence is TGTGCCAGCAGCTGGATGGGACAGATCTACGAGCAGTACTTC.

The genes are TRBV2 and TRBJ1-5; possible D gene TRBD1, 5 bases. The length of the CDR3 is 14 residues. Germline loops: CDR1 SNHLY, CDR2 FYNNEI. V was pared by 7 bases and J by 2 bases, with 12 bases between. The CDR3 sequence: CASTGGIGNQPQHF. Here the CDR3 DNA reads TGTGCCAGCACCGGGGGGATCGGCAATCAGCCCCAGCATTTT.

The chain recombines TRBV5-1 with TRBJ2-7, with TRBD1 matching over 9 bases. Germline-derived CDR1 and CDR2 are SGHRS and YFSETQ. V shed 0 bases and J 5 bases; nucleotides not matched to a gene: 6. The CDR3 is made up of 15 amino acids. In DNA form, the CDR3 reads TGCGCCAGCAGCTTGGTGGGACAGGGTTTCAACGAGCAGTACTTC. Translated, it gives CASSLVGQGFNEQYF.

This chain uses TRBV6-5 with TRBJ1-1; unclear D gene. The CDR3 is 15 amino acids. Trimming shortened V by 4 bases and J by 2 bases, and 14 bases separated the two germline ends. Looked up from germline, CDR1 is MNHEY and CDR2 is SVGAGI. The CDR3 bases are TGTGCCAGCAGTTCCCTAGGGAGGGTTAACACTGAAGCTTTCTTT. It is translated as CASSSLGRVNTEAFF.

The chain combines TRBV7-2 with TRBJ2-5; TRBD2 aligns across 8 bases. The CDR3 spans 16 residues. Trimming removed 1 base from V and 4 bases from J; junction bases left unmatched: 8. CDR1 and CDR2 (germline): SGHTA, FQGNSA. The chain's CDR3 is CASSLEIFAGGETQYF. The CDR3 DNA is TGTGCCAGCAGCTTAGAGATCTTTGCGGGGGGAGAGACCCAGTACTTC.

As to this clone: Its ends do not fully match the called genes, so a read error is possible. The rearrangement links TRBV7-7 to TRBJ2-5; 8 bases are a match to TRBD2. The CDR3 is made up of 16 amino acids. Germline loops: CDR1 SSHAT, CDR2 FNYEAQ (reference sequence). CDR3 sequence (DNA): TGTGCTAGCAGCCATTCGCCGGGGACGGGAGGGGAGACCCAGTACTTC. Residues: CASSHSPGTGGETQYF.

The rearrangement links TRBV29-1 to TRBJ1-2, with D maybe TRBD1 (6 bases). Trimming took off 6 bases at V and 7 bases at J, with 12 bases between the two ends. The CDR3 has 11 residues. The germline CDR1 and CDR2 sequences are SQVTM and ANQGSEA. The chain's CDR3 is CSVEGVGGYTF. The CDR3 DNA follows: TGCAGCGTCGAGGGGGTTGGTGGCTACACCTTC.